The 7 T cell receptor beta chains in this list originate from one sample, sequenced in a study of neurological immune-mediated disorders. Via MiXCR, TCRdb re-called the 5' RACE reads, giving one row per CDR3 protein. The data hold about 79,000 distinct CDR3 sequences, with roughly an eighth observed a single time. Source material: PBMCs. The source of these receptors is a woman between 45 and 65 years old in good health.

This clonotype occurred many times. This chain uses TRBV27 with TRBJ1-2; 11 nucleotides align to TRBD1. The V gene's germline CDR1 is MNHEY and CDR2 SMNVEV (reference sequence). V shed 5 bases, J shed 4 bases, and the junction held 9 bases outside the gene matches. The CDR3 length is 16 residues. In DNA, the CDR3 is TGTGCCAGCAGTCCCTCGCCCGGACAGGGGGCCTATGGCTACACCTTC. This sequence encodes CASSPSPGQGAYGYTF.

This clonotype was observed many times. The chain couples TRBV3-1 to TRBJ2-1; TRBD1 matches 8 bases. Germline trimming cut 1 base from V and 4 bases from J; bases unmatched to any gene: 6. Per the germline V gene, CDR1 is LGHDT and CDR2 is YNNKEL (reference sequence). This CDR3 region has 16 residues. The CDR3 reads CASSQVGQGPYNEQFF. The CDR3 DNA follows: TGTGCCAGCAGCCAAGTAGGACAGGGACCTTACAATGAGCAGTTCTTC.

This clonotype was observed a few times. The chain links TRBV5-6 to TRBJ2-7; D is uncertain. Trimming stripped 2 bases from V and 4 bases from J, with 13 bases between. This CDR3 is built from 14 residues. Germline V CDR1 and CDR2: SGHDT, YYEEEE. In DNA form, the CDR3 reads TGTGCCAGCAGCTTTACGGGCGAAGCGTACGAGCAGTACTTC. Protein sequence: CASSFTGEAYEQYF. Supplemented by reference TRBV5-6 and TRBJ2-7, the full variable domain reads DAGVTQSPTHLIKTRGQQVTLRCSPKSGHDTVSWYQQALGQGPQFIFQYYEEEERQRGNFPDRFSGHQFPNYSSELNVNALLLGDSALYLCASSFTGEAYEQYFGPGTRLTVT.

This clonotype was counted ten times or more. CDR3 residues: CASSLDLASGSYNEQFF. Here the CDR3 DNA reads TGCGCCAGCAGCTTGGATCTGGCTAGCGGGAGCTACAATGAGCAGTTCTTC. The rearrangement links TRBV5-1 to TRBJ2-1; 10 nucleotides match TRBD2. CDR1 is SGHRS and CDR2 is YFSETQ in the germline V gene. The CDR3 totals 17 residues. The junction had 6 bases not matched to a gene; V was cut back by 0 bases and J by 3 bases.

V gene TRBV27 combines with J gene TRBJ2-3, with 8 bases identical to TRBD2. The CDR3 has 18 residues. Trimming removed 5 bases from V and 2 bases from J; junction bases left unmatched: 15. Germline V lookup: CDR1 MNHEY, CDR2 SMNVEV (reference sequence). The CDR3 DNA follows: TGTGCCAGCAGTGTGAGCGGGAGAAGAGGACTCACCACAGATACGCAGTATTTT. This gives the protein CASSVSGRRGLTTDTQYF.

This clonotype was seen ten or more times. This sequence joins TRBV12-3 or TRBV12-4 and TRBJ1-1; 9 positions agree with TRBD1. The CDR3 totals 15 residues. Germline trimming cut 3 bases from V and 4 bases from J; bases unmatched to any gene: 6. CDR3 nucleotide sequence: TGTGCCAGCAGTTTCGGGGACAGGGTGGGCACTGAAGCTTTCTTT. Residues: CASSFGDRVGTEAFF.

This clonotype has at least ten counts. The rearrangement uses TRBV7-2 and TRBJ2-1; maybe TRBD2 (7 bases). The germline gives CDR1 SGHTA, CDR2 FQGNSA. The ends were cut back, 5 bases at V and 4 bases at J, with 12 bases in the middle. The CDR3 runs to 14 residues. The chain's CDR3 is CASSRGGEYNEQFF. Written as DNA, the CDR3 is TGTGCCAGCAGCCGAGGGGGGGAATACAATGAGCAGTTCTTC.